What follows describes a single T cell receptor (beta chain). The target antigen is unknown. This entry comes from a study of blood T cells in healthy people across ages. Study observations and caveats: More naive CD4+ cells and higher diversity marked long-lived donors relative to aged donors.

Next came a second PCR, run for about 7 to 12 cycles, which used a sample-barcoded 5' primer along with a J-beta primer mix. TCRdb re-derived calls from the 5' RACE reads in MiXCR, one entry per CDR3 protein. Of around 620,000 distinct CDR3 sequences in the sample, 25% to 30% were seen once. Extraction yielded at least 6 micrograms of total RNA per sample. This CDR3 region has 14 residues. The J segment lost 3 bases and the V segment lost 0 bases, leaving 1 base of the junction unmatched. Germline loops: CDR1 ENHRY, CDR2 SYGVKD. The receptor comes from a woman between 65 and 79 years old in good health. The chain combines TRBV10-3 with TRBJ2-5, with 7 bases aligning to TRBD1. Sample: blood. CDR3 in DNA: TGTGCCATCAGTGAGTCGGGACAGAAAGAGACCCAGTACTTC. Residues: CAISESGQKETQYF.